A selection of T cell receptor beta chains follows, all from one sample in a study of T cells after yellow fever vaccination. TCRdb re-derived calls from the 5' RACE reads in MiXCR, one entry per CDR3 protein. Of approximately 510,000 distinct CDR3 sequences listed, roughly 22% are singletons. Material: PBMCs, obtained less than 25 days after the first yellow fever vaccination. Every receptor here comes from a man younger than 30 who received the YFV17D yellow fever vaccine. CDR3s include the opening cysteine and the closing phenylalanine or tryptophan.

TRBJ2-5 | TRBV28 | CASSFLGVAETQYF
TRBJ2-5 | TRBV5-1 | CASSRNRGGEQETQYF
TRBJ1-5 | TRBV21-1 | CASSKDRPGYNQPQHF
TRBJ1-1 | TRBV5-6 | CASREGVMNTEAFF
TRBJ2-3 | TRBV28 | CASSWAGDTQYF
TRBJ1-1 | TRBV5-1 | CASSRKENTEAFF
TRBJ2-3 | TRBV14 | CASSQGVSTQYF
TRBJ2-4 | TRBV4-3 | CASSPQFYSAIAKNIQYF
TRBJ2-2 | TRBV6-5 | CASSYNRQVHPGELFF
TRBJ2-1 | TRBV5-1 | CASKTQGPKYNEQFF
TRBJ2-1 | TRBV11-2 | CASRSFVTNEQFF
TRBJ1-3 | TRBV12-3/TRBV12-4 | CASKTTGAPSTIYF
TRBJ2-1 | TRBV5-1 | CASSLFTGVGNEQFF
TRBJ2-5 | TRBV7-9 | CASSLAREEETQYF
TRBJ2-3 | TRBV7-2 | CASSPWLAGGPTDTQYF
TRBJ1-4 | TRBV12-3/TRBV12-4 | CASSWNEKLFF
TRBJ1-3 | TRBV18 | CASSNRDRTSGNTIYF
TRBJ2-7 | TRBV7-2 | CASSSIDLYPYEQYF
TRBJ2-3 | TRBV19 | CASSTSGTGYTDTQYF
TRBJ2-4 | TRBV30 | CAWSAEGATGKNIQYF
TRBJ1-2 | TRBV12-3/TRBV12-4 | CASRLGTVYGYTF
TRBJ2-5 | TRBV5-1 | CASSLTGKETQYF
TRBJ1-2 | TRBV6-5 | CASSYVGTGGHGYTF
TRBJ2-7 | TRBV6-2/TRBV6-3 | CASSPPGQGFSSYEQYF
TRBJ2-1 | TRBV11-2 | CASSSRPITRYNEQFF
TRBJ2-3 | TRBV7-9 | CASIPRGGSDTQYF
TRBJ2-3 | TRBV5-6 | CASSLRSGRTDTQYF